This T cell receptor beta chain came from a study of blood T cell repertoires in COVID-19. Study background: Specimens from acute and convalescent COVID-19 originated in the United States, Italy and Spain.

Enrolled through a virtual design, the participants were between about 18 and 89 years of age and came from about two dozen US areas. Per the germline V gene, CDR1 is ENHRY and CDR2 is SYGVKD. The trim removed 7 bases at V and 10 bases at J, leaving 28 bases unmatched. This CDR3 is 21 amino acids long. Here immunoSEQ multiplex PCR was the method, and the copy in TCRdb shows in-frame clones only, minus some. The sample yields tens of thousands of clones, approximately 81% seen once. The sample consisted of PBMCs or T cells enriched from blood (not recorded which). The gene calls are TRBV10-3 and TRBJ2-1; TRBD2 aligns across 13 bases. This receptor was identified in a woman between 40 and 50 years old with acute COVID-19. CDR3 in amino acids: CAITLGPGLAGAAAVYREQFF. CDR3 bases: TGTGCCATCACCTTGGGTCCTGGACTAGCGGGAGCAGCCGCTGTTTACCGCGAGCAGTTCTTC.